This T cell receptor beta chain was sequenced during a study of blood T cell repertoires in COVID-19. Across the study: Sites in the United States, Italy and Spain provided acute and convalescent COVID-19 samples. Sources were T cells, B-cell-depleted T cells, or PBMCs; the material itself was cDNA or gDNA.

Comment on this clone: The identical CDR3 is also encoded by other nucleotide sequences in the sample.

Under the authors' procedure: Reference gene primers were amplified, and this amplification served to estimate nucleated cell counts. The table came from immunoSEQ multiplex PCR; TCRdb's copy has only in-frame clones and leaves some out. V and J calls and clone size follow that table, whereas D and trimming were derived from the DNA. The sample contains about 340,000 clones, 65% to 85% of which appear only once. The V end lost 5 bases, the J end lost 5 bases, and 10 bases lay between the germline ends. The germline gives CDR1 DFQATT, CDR2 SNEGSKA (reference sequence). This CDR3 has 11 amino acids. Sequencing was carried out using peripheral blood. The V and J genes are TRBV20-1 and TRBJ2-7; a weak D match, TRBD1 (6 bases). The clonotype comes from a man younger than 40 with active or convalescent COVID-19. The CDR3 here is CSAVRGDEQYF. For the CDR3, the DNA is TGCAGTGCTGTCAGGGGCGACGAGCAGTACTTC.